A selection of T cell receptor beta chains follows, all from one sample in a study of blood T cell repertoires in COVID-19. Using immunoSEQ multiplex PCR, the repertoire was profiled, and TCRdb retains in-frame clones only, with some absent. The table has some 700,000 clones, 70% to 90% seen once. The sequenced sample was peripheral blood. The source of these receptors is a woman aged 18-29 years with acute or convalescent COVID-19. CDR3s include the opening cysteine and the closing phenylalanine or tryptophan. Each record gives: J gene, V gene, D gene, CDR3 protein, CDR3 DNA. The D gene is left open where the match is weak.

TRBJ1-2,TRBV29-1,TRBD1,CSALPRDRANYGYTF,TGCAGCGCACTTCCTCGGGACAGAGCTAACTATGGCTACACCTTC
TRBJ2-5,TRBV5-1,TRBD2,CASRTGGISRLGETQYF,TGCGCCAGCAGAACGGGGGGGATCTCCCGGTTGGGGGAGACCCAGTACTTC
TRBJ2-2,TRBV18,.,CASSPPRGSGELFF,TGTGCCAGCTCACCACCGAGGGGGTCCGGGGAGCTGTTTTTT
TRBJ2-5,TRBV5-1,TRBD2,CASSLGLASKETQYF,TGCGCCAGCAGCTTGGGACTAGCCTCGAAAGAGACCCAGTACTTC
TRBJ2-2,TRBV14,.,CASSHSGELFF,TGTGCCAGCAGCCACTCCGGGGAGCTGTTTTTT
TRBJ2-1,TRBV2,TRBD1,CAIPGTVYNEQFF,TGTGCCATCCCCGGGACAGTCTACAATGAGCAGTTCTTC
TRBJ2-7,TRBV6-1,.,CASSEDRGSSYEQYF,TGTGCCAGCAGTGAAGATCGGGGTAGCTCCTACGAGCAGTACTTC
TRBJ1-1,TRBV4-3,.,CASSQYHVSGELTEAFF,TGCGCCAGCAGCCAGTACCATGTAAGCGGGGAGTTAACTGAAGCTTTCTTT
TRBJ2-2,TRBV18,.,CASSPTPSDTGELFF,TGTGCCAGCTCACCAACTCCCAGCGACACCGGGGAGCTGTTTTTT
TRBJ1-3,TRBV5-5,.,CASSLVGGSGNTIYF,TGTGCCAGCAGCTTGGTGGGGGGTTCTGGAAACACCATATATTTT
TRBJ1-1,TRBV7-2,.,CASSLMGALNTEAFF,TGTGCCAGCAGCTTAATGGGGGCGCTGAACACTGAAGCTTTCTTT
TRBJ1-1,TRBV6-5,.,CASSYSEGSMNTEAFF,TGTGCCAGCAGTTACTCGGAGGGGTCGATGAACACTGAAGCTTTCTTT
TRBJ2-2,TRBV2,TRBD1,CASSEGTGGGSVPGELFF,TGTGCCAGCAGTGAAGGGACAGGGGGCGGGTCGGTCCCCGGGGAGCTGTTTTTT
TRBJ1-4,TRBV11-2,TRBD1,CASSFGYRGEKLFF,TGTGCCAGCAGCTTCGGATACAGGGGTGAAAAACTGTTTTTT
TRBJ2-1,TRBV5-5,TRBD2,CASSLTSGGYNEQFF,TGTGCCAGCAGCTTGACTAGCGGGGGGTACAATGAGCAGTTCTTC
TRBJ2-7,TRBV12-5,.,CASGPTNEQYF,TGTGCTAGTGGGCCTACCAACGAGCAGTACTTC
TRBJ1-3,TRBV2,.,CASSTQGNGNTIYF,TGTGCCAGCAGTACTCAGGGGAATGGAAACACCATATATTTT
TRBJ1-2,TRBV9,.,CASSVGLGAKVDGYTF,TGTGCCAGCAGCGTCGGTTTGGGGGCAAAGGTTGATGGCTACACCTTC
TRBJ2-5,TRBV27,TRBD2,CASSPIAGGPAYQETQYF,TGTGCCAGCAGTCCCATAGCGGGGGGCCCCGCGTACCAAGAGACCCAGTACTTC